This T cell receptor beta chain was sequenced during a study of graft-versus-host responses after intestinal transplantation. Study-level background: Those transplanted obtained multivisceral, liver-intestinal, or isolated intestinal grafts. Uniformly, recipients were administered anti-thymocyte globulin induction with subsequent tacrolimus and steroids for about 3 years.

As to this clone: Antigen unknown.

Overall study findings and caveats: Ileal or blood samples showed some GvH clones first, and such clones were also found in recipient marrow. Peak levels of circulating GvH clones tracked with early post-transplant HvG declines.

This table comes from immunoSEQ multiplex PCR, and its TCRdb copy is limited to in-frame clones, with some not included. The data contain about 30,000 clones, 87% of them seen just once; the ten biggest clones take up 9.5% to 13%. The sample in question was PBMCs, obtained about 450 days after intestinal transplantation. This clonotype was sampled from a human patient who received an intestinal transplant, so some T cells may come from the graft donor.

The CDR3 DNA is TGTGCCAGCAGTTTAGGCCTAGCGGGGCGCAATGAGCAGTTCTTC. Residues: CASSLGLAGRNEQFF. The V gene is TRBV28, the J gene TRBJ2-1, with 9 bases aligning to TRBD2. In germline, CDR1 is MDHEN, CDR2 SYDVKM. The V segment lost 2 bases and the J segment 6 bases; nucleotides outside the gene matches: 5. The CDR3 sequence is 15 residues long.